Presented here are 27 T cell receptor beta chains from one specimen sequenced in a study of blood T cell repertoires in COVID-19. Using immunoSEQ multiplex PCR, the repertoire was profiled, and TCRdb retains in-frame clones only, with some absent. This table has under 60,000 clones, approximately 84% appearing once. The source material was peripheral blood. These receptors came from a human donor in a cohort sampled during active COVID-19.

The chain joins TRBV18 to TRBJ2-7; tentatively, D is TRBD2 (6 bases). Germline V lookup: CDR1 KGHSH, CDR2 LQKENI. V dropped 3 bases and J dropped 2 bases, with 8 bases sitting between them. This CDR3 has 13 residues. The DNA of the CDR3 is TGTGCCAGCTCACCGCCGGGGGCCTACGAGCAGTACTTC. This gives the protein CASSPPGAYEQYF.

This clone has a handful of counts. J is TRBJ2-5 and V is TRBV7-3, with 8 positions matching TRBD2. Germline V CDR1 and CDR2: SGHTA, FQGTGA. Losses at the gene ends were 3 bases for V and 4 bases for J; bases not matched to a gene: 4. The length of the CDR3 is 14 residues. For the CDR3, the DNA is TGTGCCAGCAGCTTGACGGGAGGGCCAGAGACCCAGTACTTC. Translating it yields CASSLTGGPETQYF.

The rearrangement joins TRBV7-9 to TRBJ1-2; D is unclear. The CDR3 has 15 amino acids. CDR1 SEHNR and CDR2 FQNEAQ come from the germline V gene (reference sequence). Trimming took 4 bases from V and 2 from J, leaving 14 bases between them. CDR3 DNA: TGTGCCAGCAGCTCAGACGGGGTCCTGAACTATGGCTACACCTTC. Translating it yields CASSSDGVLNYGYTF.

The J gene is TRBJ2-5, the V gene TRBV9; TRBD2 matches 7 bases. V was pared by 0 bases and J by 4 bases, with 9 bases of the junction left unmatched. Looked up from germline, CDR1 is SGDLS and CDR2 is YYNGEE. The CDR3 runs 16 residues. For the CDR3, the DNA is TGTGCCAGCAGCGTAGCAGCGGGAAAGGGCCCAGAGACCCAGTACTTC. Residues: CASSVAAGKGPETQYF.

In nucleotides, the CDR3 is TGTGCCAGTAGTATAGGGTTTGGGAGGTCACCGAACTATGGCTACACCTTC. Translation: CASSIGFGRSPNYGYTF. The chain joins TRBV19 to TRBJ1-2, with D unclear. V lost 1 base and J 2 bases, leaving 17 bases between the germline ends. CDR1 is LNHDA and CDR2 is SQIVND in the germline V gene (reference sequence). CDR3 size: 17 residues.

The CDR3 bases are TGTGCCAGCAGCCCGGAGAGGAGTGAAGCTTTCTTT. As protein: CASSPERSEAFF. The gene calls are TRBV3-1 (or the pseudogene TRBV3-2) and TRBJ1-1; D uncertain. The length of the CDR3 is 12 residues. Trimming took off 4 bases at V and 7 bases at J, with 10 bases between the two ends. The V gene's germline CDR1 is LGHDT and CDR2 YNNKEL (reference sequence).

In this sample, this clone turned up a few times. The rearrangement links TRBV5-1 to TRBJ2-2; 9 positions match TRBD2. The CDR3 is 15 amino acids. V lost 9 bases and J lost 5; bases outside the gene matches: 11. CDR1 and CDR2 from the germline V gene are SGHRS and YFSETQ. This chain's CDR3 is CATQRAGGGTGELFF. The CDR3 nucleotides read TGCGCCACTCAACGAGCGGGAGGAGGGACCGGGGAGCTGTTTTTT.

This clone has a handful of counts. The CDR3: CASQPSSGNTIYF. The CDR3 DNA is TGTGCCAGTCAGCCTAGTTCTGGAAACACCATATATTTT. V gene TRBV14 combines with J gene TRBJ1-3; D is uncertain. Trimming removed 9 bases from V and 1 base from J, with 10 bases in between. The V gene's germline CDR1 is SGHDN and CDR2 FVKESK. CDR3 length equals 13 residues.

The chain has TRBV19 and TRBJ2-1; 10 bases are a match to TRBD1. The J segment lost 4 bases and the V segment lost 4 bases, leaving 7 bases of the junction unmatched. The CDR3 spans 16 residues. Germline values: CDR1 LNHDA, CDR2 SQIVND (reference sequence). The CDR3 nucleotides read TGTGCCAGTAGTAGGAGAGGGACAGGGGCATACAATGAGCAGTTCTTC. Translated, it gives CASSRRGTGAYNEQFF. Complete variable domain (other parts from reference TRBV19 and TRBJ2-1): DGGITQSPKYLFRKEGQNVTLSCEQNLNHDAMYWYRQDPGQGLRLIYYSQIVNDFQKGDIAEGYSVSREKKESFPLTVTSAQKNPTAFYLCASSRRGTGAYNEQFFGPGTRLTVL.

V is TRBV9 and J is TRBJ1-2, with D maybe TRBD1 (6 bases). The CDR3 contains 18 residues. V lost 4 bases and J 8 bases, leaving 30 bases between the germline ends. Looked up from germline, CDR1 is SGDLS and CDR2 is YYNGEE. The CDR3 here is CASSKGGVRLLGLGGYTF. CDR3 bases: TGTGCCAGCAGCAAAGGGGGGGTCAGGCTCTTGGGTCTTGGCGGCTACACCTTC.

The chain employs TRBV5-6 and TRBJ1-1; 8 nucleotides align to TRBD1. V lost 1 base to trimming and J lost 7 bases; unmatched junction nucleotides: 3. Germline values: CDR1 SGHDT, CDR2 YYEEEE. The CDR3 is made up of 13 amino acids. The CDR3 spells CASSLPDRDEAFF. The DNA of the CDR3 is TGTGCCAGCAGCTTGCCGGACAGGGATGAAGCTTTCTTT.

This clone appeared once. The gene calls are TRBV30 and TRBJ2-3; D uncertain. Trimming pared 7 bases from V and 0 bases from J, leaving 20 bases between. CDR1 is GTSNPN and CDR2 is SVGIG in the germline V gene (reference sequence). The length of the CDR3 is 16 residues. The CDR3 bases are TGTGCCTACTCGGAGAGTAGTTTTGCTAGCACAGATACGCAGTATTTT. This translates into CAYSESSFASTDTQYF.

The rearrangement joins TRBV30 to TRBJ1-2; D not resolved. Trimming removed 3 bases at V and 7 bases at J, with 12 bases between. The CDR3 covers 12 residues. CDR1 is GTSNPN and CDR2 is SVGIG in the germline V gene (reference sequence). The CDR3 nucleotides are TGTGCCTGGAGGGCCTTCATTCGTGGCTACACCTTC. Translating it yields CAWRAFIRGYTF.

The chain is built from TRBV2 and TRBJ2-2; no clear D gene. This CDR3 comprises 13 residues. CDR1 and CDR2 from the germline V gene are SNHLY and FYNNEI. V lost 4 bases to trimming and J lost 2 bases, with 5 bases between them. The CDR3 region has the DNA TGTGCCAGCAGTGCTAGAAACACCGGGGAGCTGTTTTTT. It encodes CASSARNTGELFF.

The V and J genes are TRBV7-7 and TRBJ2-1; D may be TRBD1 (6 bases). The CDR3 extends over 15 amino acids. Germline assignment: CDR1 SSHAT and CDR2 FNYEAQ (reference sequence). V gave up 2 bases and J gave up 4 bases, with 12 bases separating them. The CDR3 is CASSLSQGPYNEQFF. The CDR3 nucleotides read TGTGCCAGCAGCTTAAGCCAGGGGCCTTACAATGAGCAGTTCTTC. Based on the CDR3 plus reference TRBV7-7 and TRBJ2-1, the full variable domain is GAGVSQSPRYKVTKRGQDVTLRCDPISSHATLYWYQQALGQGPEFLTYFNYEAQPDKSGLPSDRFSAERPEGSISTLTIQRTEQRDSAMYRCASSLSQGPYNEQFFGPGTRLTVL.

This clone was counted once. J is TRBJ1-2 and V is TRBV11-2; no clear D gene. This CDR3 has 13 amino acids. Trimming took 6 bases from V and 5 from J, leaving 13 bases between them. Germline loops: CDR1 SGHAT, CDR2 FQNNGV. CDR3 amino acids: CASSKTTAYGYTF. The CDR3 DNA follows: TGTGCCAGCAGTAAAACCACAGCTTATGGCTACACCTTC.

This clone has only a few counts. The J gene is TRBJ1-3, the V gene TRBV7-8; 8 nucleotides align to TRBD1. The CDR3 consists of 13 residues. The V gene's germline CDR1 is SGHVS and CDR2 FQNEAQ. Germline trimming cut 5 bases from V and 11 bases from J; bases unmatched to any gene: 8. The CDR3 sequence: CASSLQGDRAIYF. CDR3 bases: TGTGCCAGCAGCCTACAGGGGGATCGGGCCATATATTTT.

The J gene is TRBJ2-7, the V gene TRBV19, with D possibly TRBD1 on 5 matching bases. The germline V gene encodes CDR1 LNHDA and CDR2 SQIVND (reference sequence). CDR3 length: 14 amino acids. V lost 6 bases, J lost 1 base, and 13 bases lay in between. CDR3 protein: CASRRYRSSYEQYF. For the CDR3, the DNA is TGTGCCAGTAGACGGTACAGGAGTTCCTACGAGCAGTACTTC.

The chain uses TRBV2 and TRBJ1-4, with D maybe TRBD1 (5 bases). Germline V CDR1 and CDR2: SNHLY, FYNNEI. There are 15 residues in the CDR3. Deletions cut 6 bases from V and 8 bases from J, with 19 bases between. The CDR3 nucleotides are TGTGCCAGCAGCGCGGGGGAGGGCCCTTGGGAAAAACTGTTTTTT. The encoded protein is CASSAGEGPWEKLFF.

The rearrangement links TRBV10-3 to TRBJ1-5; D may be TRBD1 (5 bases). V lost 4 bases, J lost 0 bases, and 13 bases lay in between. The CDR3 has 16 residues. Germline V gives CDR1 ENHRY, CDR2 SYGVKD. The CDR3 protein is CAISASGGTSNQPQHF. CDR3 DNA: TGTGCCATCAGTGCCTCGGGGGGAACTAGCAATCAGCCCCAGCATTTT.

V and J are TRBV2 and TRBJ2-6, with 9 bases aligning to TRBD1. This CDR3 is built from 17 residues. Germline V lookup: CDR1 SNHLY, CDR2 FYNNEI. V lost 5 bases to trimming and J lost 1 base; unmatched junction nucleotides: 6. CDR3 DNA sequence: TGTGCCAGCAGTCAACAGGGGGCCAGGTCTGGGGCCAACGTCCTGACTTTC. Its translation is CASSQQGARSGANVLTF.

V gene TRBV2 combines with J gene TRBJ2-4; D is perhaps TRBD1 (6 bases). This CDR3 region has 17 residues. Trimming shortened V by 4 bases and J by 0 bases, and 16 bases separated the two germline ends. CDR1 and CDR2 from the germline V gene are SNHLY and FYNNEI. The DNA of the CDR3 is TGTGCCAGCAGTGTTGTACGACAGGAGCTAGCCAAAAACATTCAGTACTTC. It is translated as CASSVVRQELAKNIQYF.

The V call is TRBV18, the J call TRBJ1-5, with D uncertain. The germline CDR1 and CDR2 sequences are KGHSH and LQKENI. V was clipped by 4 bases and J by 2 bases, with 9 bases between them. This CDR3 comprises 14 residues. In nucleotides, the CDR3 is TGTGCCAGCTCACAAAGACGGGGCAATCAGCCCCAGCATTTT. This gives the protein CASSQRRGNQPQHF.

The genes are TRBV5-1 and TRBJ1-6, with 7 bases lining up with TRBD1. After removal of 2 bases from V and 10 bases from J, the junction contained 3 bases not matched to a gene. This CDR3 region has 13 residues. The germline gives CDR1 SGHRS, CDR2 YFSETQ. CDR3 DNA: TGCGCCAGCAGCTTTACAGGGGACTCACCCCTCCACTTT. This translates into CASSFTGDSPLHF. Together with reference TRBV5-1 and TRBJ1-6, the CDR3 gives the full variable domain: KAGVTQTPRYLIKTRGQQVTLSCSPISGHRSVSWYQQTPGQGLQFLFEYFSETQRNKGNFPGRFSGRQFSNSRSEMNVSTLELGDSALYLCASSFTGDSPLHFGNGTRLTVT.

This clone was seen only a few times. The chain links TRBV5-1 to TRBJ1-2, with D unclear. There are 12 residues in the CDR3. Germline values: CDR1 SGHRS, CDR2 YFSETQ. Trimming took 2 bases from V and 1 from J, leaving 3 bases between them. CDR3 nucleotide sequence: TGCGCCAGCAGCTTTATTAACTATGGCTACACCTTC. Translation: CASSFINYGYTF. Complete variable domain (other parts from reference TRBV5-1 and TRBJ1-2): KAGVTQTPRYLIKTRGQQVTLSCSPISGHRSVSWYQQTPGQGLQFLFEYFSETQRNKGNFPGRFSGRQFSNSRSEMNVSTLELGDSALYLCASSFINYGYTFGSGTRLTVV.

V usage is TRBV5-1 and J usage is TRBJ2-7, with D unresolved. CDR1 and CDR2 from the germline V gene are SGHRS and YFSETQ. V gave up 4 bases and J gave up 3 bases, with 14 bases separating them. The CDR3 loop spans 14 amino acids. CDR3: CASSPAVTYYEQYF. The CDR3 DNA is TGCGCCAGCAGCCCCGCCGTAACCTACTACGAGCAGTACTTC.

The chain is built from TRBV19 and TRBJ1-5; D is unclear. This CDR3 contains 16 residues. The germline CDR1 and CDR2 sequences are LNHDA and SQIVND (reference sequence). The V gene lost 3 bases and the J gene lost 1 base, with 13 bases spanning the gap. CDR3 region: CASSITRAGSNQPQHF. For the CDR3, the DNA is TGTGCCAGTAGTATCACGAGGGCTGGCAGCAATCAGCCCCAGCATTTT.